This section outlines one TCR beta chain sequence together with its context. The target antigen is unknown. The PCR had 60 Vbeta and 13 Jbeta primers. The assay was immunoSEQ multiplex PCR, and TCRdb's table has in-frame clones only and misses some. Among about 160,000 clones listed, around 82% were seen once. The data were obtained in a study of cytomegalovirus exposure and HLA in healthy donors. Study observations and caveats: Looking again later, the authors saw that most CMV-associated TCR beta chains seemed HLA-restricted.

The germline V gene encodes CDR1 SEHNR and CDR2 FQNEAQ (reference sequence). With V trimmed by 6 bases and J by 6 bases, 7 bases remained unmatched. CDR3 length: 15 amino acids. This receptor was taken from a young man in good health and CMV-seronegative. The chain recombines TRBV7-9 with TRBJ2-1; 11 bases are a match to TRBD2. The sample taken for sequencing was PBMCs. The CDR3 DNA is TGTGCCAGCAGTGTCATAGCGGGAGGGCCCAATGAGCAGTTCTTC. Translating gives CASSVIAGGPNEQFF.